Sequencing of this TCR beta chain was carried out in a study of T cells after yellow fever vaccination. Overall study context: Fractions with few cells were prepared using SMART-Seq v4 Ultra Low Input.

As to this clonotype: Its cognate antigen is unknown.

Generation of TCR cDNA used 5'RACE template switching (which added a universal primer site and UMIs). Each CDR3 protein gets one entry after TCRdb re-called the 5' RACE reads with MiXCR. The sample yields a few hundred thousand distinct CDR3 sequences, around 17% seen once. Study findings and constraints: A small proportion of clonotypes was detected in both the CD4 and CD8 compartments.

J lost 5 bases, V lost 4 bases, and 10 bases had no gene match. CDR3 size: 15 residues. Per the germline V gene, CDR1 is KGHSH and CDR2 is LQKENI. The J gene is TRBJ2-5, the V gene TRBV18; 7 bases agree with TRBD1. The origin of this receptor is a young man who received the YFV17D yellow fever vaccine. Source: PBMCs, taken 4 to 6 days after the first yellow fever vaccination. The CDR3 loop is CASSRSDRRAETQYF. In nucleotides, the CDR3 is TGTGCCAGCTCACGATCGGACAGGCGGGCTGAGACCCAGTACTTC. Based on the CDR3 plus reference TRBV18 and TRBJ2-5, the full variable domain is NAGVMQNPRHLVRRRGQEARLRCSPMKGHSHVYWYRQLPEEGLKFMVYLQKENIIDESGMPKERFSAEFPKEGPSILRIQQVVRGDSAAYFCASSRSDRRAETQYFGPGTRLLVL.